Following are 8 T cell receptor beta chains from one sample sequenced in a study of cytomegalovirus exposure and HLA in healthy donors. PCR was performed using 60 Vbeta and 13 Jbeta primers. TCRdb keeps only in-frame clones here, not all; method: immunoSEQ multiplex PCR. The table records 160,000 or so clones, over 75% of them present only once. Sequencing used PBMCs. These receptors were collected from a man aged 55 to 70 in good health and CMV-seronegative.

The chain uses TRBV5-4 and TRBJ2-2; 9 bases fit TRBD1. This CDR3 region has 13 residues. V was pared by 4 bases and J by 8 bases, with 3 bases of the junction left unmatched. Germline V CDR1 and CDR2: SGHNT, YYREEE (reference sequence). CDR3 sequence: CASSRTGVGELFF. The CDR3 DNA reads TGTGCCAGCAGCCGGACAGGGGTAGGGGAGCTGTTTTTT.

The rearrangement joins TRBV5-4 to TRBJ2-7; 10 bases align to TRBD2. Germline V gene data show CDR1 as SGHNT and CDR2 as YYREEE (reference sequence). Unmatched junction bases numbered 4, after V lost 4 bases and J lost 0 bases. The CDR3 is 15 amino acids. The CDR3 reads CASSPSGRGSYEQYF. The CDR3 DNA sequence: TGTGCCAGCAGCCCAAGCGGGAGGGGCTCCTACGAGCAGTACTTC.

This CDR3 reads CASSLLAGGDTGELFF. CDR3 sequence (DNA): TGCGCCAGCAGCTTATTAGCGGGGGGAGACACCGGGGAGCTGTTTTTT. This rearrangement joins TRBV5-1 to TRBJ2-2, with TRBD2 matching 10 bases. Germline CDR1 reads SGHRS; CDR2 reads YFSETQ. The CDR3 runs 16 residues. V trimming: 2 bases; J trimming: 3 bases; junction bases outside the gene matches: 4.

This chain connects TRBV7-9 to TRBJ1-6; possibly TRBD1 for D (5 bases). Germline V gives CDR1 SEHNR, CDR2 FQNEAQ (reference sequence). The CDR3 sequence is 16 residues long. Trimming took 5 bases from V and 4 from J, leaving 15 bases between them. The CDR3 region is CASSDRRQGYNSPLHF. In nucleotides, the CDR3 is TGTGCCAGCAGCGATAGGCGGCAGGGTTATAATTCACCCCTCCACTTT. The whole variable domain, filled in from reference TRBV7-9 and TRBJ1-6, reads DTGVSQNPRHKITKRGQNVTFRCDPISEHNRLYWYRQTLGQGPEFLTYFQNEAQLEKSRLLSDRFSAERPKGSFSTLEIQRTEQGDSAMYLCASSDRRQGYNSPLHFGNGTRLTVT.

The chain combines TRBV6-5 with TRBJ2-6; tentatively, D is TRBD1 (6 bases). The V gene's germline CDR1 is MNHEY and CDR2 SVGAGI. V lost 2 bases, J lost 2 bases, and 7 bases lay in between. The CDR3 runs 15 residues. CDR3 loop: CASSYNRAGANVLTF. The CDR3 bases are TGTGCCAGCAGTTACAACAGGGCTGGGGCCAACGTCCTGACTTTC.

The chain joins TRBV7-9 to TRBJ2-1, with 7 bases aligning to TRBD2. The CDR3 has 15 amino acids. Looked up from germline, CDR1 is SEHNR and CDR2 is FQNEAQ (reference sequence). The V gene end was trimmed by 1 base and the J gene end by 3 bases; junction bases not matched to a gene: 3. CDR3 residues: CASSLDGGNYNEQFF. As DNA, the CDR3 is TGTGCCAGCAGCTTAGACGGGGGGAACTACAATGAGCAGTTCTTC.

The chain recombines TRBV19 with TRBJ2-2; TRBD2 matches 12 bases. The germline gives CDR1 LNHDA, CDR2 SQIVND (reference sequence). The CDR3 runs to 16 residues. V lost 8 bases and J lost 5; bases outside the gene matches: 9. The CDR3 DNA sequence: TGTGCCAGTTTCTGGACTAGCGGGATTTCTACCGGGGAGCTGTTTTTT. Translated, it gives CASFWTSGISTGELFF.

The rearrangement uses TRBV18 and TRBJ1-3; D gene unclear. V lost 6 bases to trimming and J lost 7 bases, with 16 bases between them. This CDR3 spans 14 amino acids. Germline CDR1 reads KGHSH; CDR2 reads LQKENI. DNA for the CDR3: TGTGCCAGCTCCCCGTCCGGGAACCCCAACACCATATATTTT. Its protein product is CASSPSGNPNTIYF. Complete variable domain (other parts from reference TRBV18 and TRBJ1-3): NAGVMQNPRHLVRRRGQEARLRCSPMKGHSHVYWYRQLPEEGLKFMVYLQKENIIDESGMPKERFSAEFPKEGPSILRIQQVVRGDSAAYFCASSPSGNPNTIYFGEGSWLTVV.